Listed below are T cell receptor beta chains from one sample, sequenced in a study of cytomegalovirus exposure and HLA in healthy donors. Only in-frame clones appear in the TCRdb table, and some are missing; sequencing was by immunoSEQ multiplex PCR. Counted here are 150,000 or so clones, about 80% occurring once; the ten biggest clones make up 13% to 15%. Material for sequencing was PBMCs. The receptor source for this set is a woman between 40 and 55 years old in good health and CMV-seronegative. Each CDR3 is given with its conserved first and last residue. D genes are given only for firm matches. Clone size appears in some rows only: once, few, many, or a class for an expanded clone.

CDR3nt,CDR3aa,d_gene,v_gene,j_gene,abundance,len
TGCGCCAGCAGTCAACGGGATAGGCGTAGTGAGCAGTTCTTC,CASSQRDRRSEQFF,-,TRBV5-1,TRBJ2-1,-,14
TGCGCCAGCAGCGTATCGACAGGGGGCGGGGAGCTGTTTTTT,CASSVSTGGGELFF,TRBD1,TRBV5-1,TRBJ2-2,-,14
TGTGCCAGCAGCCCAGGGGGAGGCTCGGCCGGGGCCAACGTCCTGACTTTC,CASSPGGGSAGANVLTF,-,TRBV7-2,TRBJ2-6,-,17
TGTGCCAGCCGCGGGACAGGGTTGGGAGAGCAGTACTTC,CASRGTGLGEQYF,TRBD1,TRBV27,TRBJ2-7,few,13
TGCGCCAGCAGTTCACTAGCGGCGATAAGCACAGATACGCAGTATTTT,CASSSLAAISTDTQYF,TRBD2,TRBV5-1,TRBJ2-3,-,16
TGTTCCAGCGGAGGGGCAAGGGACAGGGTAACCTATGGCTACACCTTC,CSSGGARDRVTYGYTF,TRBD1,TRBV7-9,TRBJ1-2,-,16
TGTGCCAGCAGCGCCGGACTAGCGGGGGGGGAAGAGACCCAGTACTTC,CASSAGLAGGEETQYF,TRBD2,TRBV7-7,TRBJ2-5,-,16
TGCGCCAGCAGCGGCGGACTAGCTCCGGTTATCTCCTACAATGAGCAGTTCTTC,CASSGGLAPVISYNEQFF,TRBD2,TRBV5-1,TRBJ2-1,-,18
TGTGCCTGGACGGAGCATTTACAAGAGACCCAGTACTTC,CAWTEHLQETQYF,-,TRBV30,TRBJ2-5,-,13
TGTGCCAGCAGCGTAGGGACTAGCGAAGCAGATACGCAGTATTTT,CASSVGTSEADTQYF,TRBD2,TRBV9,TRBJ2-3,-,15
TGTGCCAGCAGTGAATGGGGGGGCACCGGGGAGCTGTTTTTT,CASSEWGGTGELFF,TRBD2,TRBV25-1,TRBJ2-2,-,14
TGTGCCAGCAGTGAGTTTTTCGTGAACACTGAAGCTTTCTTT,CASSEFFVNTEAFF,-,TRBV2,TRBJ1-1,once,14
TGTTCCAGCAGCCTAGGAGGAGCACTAGGGGAGACCCAGTACTTC,CSSSLGGALGETQYF,-,TRBV7-9,TRBJ2-5,-,15
TGTGCCAGCAGTCCGAGGACAGGGGACCTATATGGCTACACCTTC,CASSPRTGDLYGYTF,TRBD1,TRBV28,TRBJ1-2,few,15
TGTGCCAGCAGCTGGGGACACTCTGGGGCCAACGTCCTGACTTTC,CASSWGHSGANVLTF,-,TRBV5-8,TRBJ2-6,-,15
TGTGCCAGCAGCAAAGTAGGGACACCCTCAGTTTTT,CASSKVGTPSVF,-,TRBV21-1,TRBJ1-4,-,12
TGTGCCAGTAGTGCTATCTACAGGGGACTCAATGAAAAACTGTTTTTT,CASSAIYRGLNEKLFF,TRBD1,TRBV19,TRBJ1-4,few,16
TGTGCCAGCAGTTTACAGACCGCCGCGGAGCCCCAGCATTTT,CASSLQTAAEPQHF,-,TRBV28,TRBJ1-5,few,14
TGTGCCAGTAGTAGTTGGGGCACAGGGAATAACAATGAGCAGTTCTTC,CASSSWGTGNNNEQFF,-,TRBV19,TRBJ2-1,-,16
TGTGCCAGCAAAATGAACAGGGGAGGTACCGGGGAGCTGTTTTTT,CASKMNRGGTGELFF,-,TRBV28,TRBJ2-2,-,15
TGCGCCAGCAGCTTGGTGGGGACAGGCCCCCCAGATACGCAGTATTTT,CASSLVGTGPPDTQYF,TRBD1,TRBV5-1,TRBJ2-3,once,16
TGTGCCAGCAGCTTACCGGGAGTCACAGATACGCAGTATTTT,CASSLPGVTDTQYF,-,TRBV7-3,TRBJ2-3,-,14
TGCGCCAGCAGCTTCGGACAGGGACATGAAAAACTGTTTTTT,CASSFGQGHEKLFF,TRBD1,TRBV5-1,TRBJ1-4,-,14
TGTGCCAGCAGCCCTGGCCGACAGCCCGTCGGGCAGTTCTTC,CASSPGRQPVGQFF,-,TRBV11-1,TRBJ2-1,-,14
TGTGCCAGCAGTACCCGCGCTAGCGGTCGCACAGATACGCAGTATTTT,CASSTRASGRTDTQYF,TRBD2,TRBV5-6,TRBJ2-3,-,16
TGTGCCAGCAGCTTGGACAGGGTCGTCTCCTACGAGCAGTACTTC,CASSLDRVVSYEQYF,TRBD1,TRBV4-2,TRBJ2-7,-,15
TGTGCCAGCAGAGACATGACAGGGGCAGAGACCCAGTACTTC,CASRDMTGAETQYF,TRBD1,TRBV6-5,TRBJ2-5,-,14
TGCGCCAGCAGCATTCAACAGGGCACAGATACGCAGTATTTT,CASSIQQGTDTQYF,-,TRBV5-1,TRBJ2-3,-,14
TGTGCCAGCAGTTACGGGGCAGGGTTTTACGAGCAGTACTTC,CASSYGAGFYEQYF,-,TRBV6-6,TRBJ2-7,few,14
TGTGCCAGCACCCAGGGCGAAGGGGAAAAACTGTTTTTT,CASTQGEGEKLFF,-,TRBV11-1,TRBJ1-4,-,13
TGTGCCAGCAGCCAAGTAAGACAGGGACGCTACACCTTC,CASSQVRQGRYTF,TRBD1,TRBV14,TRBJ1-2,few,13
TGTGCCAGCAAGCTAGTCCGGGAGACCCAGTACTTC,CASKLVRETQYF,-,TRBV2,TRBJ2-5,-,12
TGCAGTGCTACACATTCTGAGACCCAGTACTTC,CSATHSETQYF,-,TRBV20-1,TRBJ2-5,-,11
TGTGCCAGCAGTATTGACAGCTCTGGGGCCAACGTCCTGACTTTC,CASSIDSSGANVLTF,-,TRBV6-4,TRBJ2-6,once,15
TGTGCCAGCAGCTTACAACCGGGACTAGCGGGAGTGGGGGTCGGGGAGCTGTTTTTT,CASSLQPGLAGVGVGELFF,TRBD2,TRBV7-3,TRBJ2-2,-,19
TGTGCCACCAGCAGAGACCTAACTGATACGCAGTATTTT,CATSRDLTDTQYF,-,TRBV15,TRBJ2-3,-,13
TGTGCCAGCAACCCAATGGGGGCAGGAAACACCATATATTTT,CASNPMGAGNTIYF,-,TRBV7-2,TRBJ1-3,-,14
TGTGCCAGCAGTCCGCTCGACAGGGTGAACACTGAAGCTTTCTTT,CASSPLDRVNTEAFF,TRBD1,TRBV6-6,TRBJ1-1,-,15
TGCGCCAGCAGCTTGGCCGCAGGGGGGAGCCCTAACTATGGCTACACCTTC,CASSLAAGGSPNYGYTF,TRBD1,TRBV5-1,TRBJ1-2,-,17
TGTGCCAGCAGGACAATAGCGGGAGGGTTGTACGAGCAGTACTTC,CASRTIAGGLYEQYF,TRBD2,TRBV28,TRBJ2-7,-,15
TGCAGCGTTGGAGGGGGGGGGCCCCAGCATTTT,CSVGGGGPQHF,-,TRBV29-1,TRBJ1-5,-,11
TGTGCCAGCAGCGGTGGGACAGGGGGGAATCAGCCCCAGCATTTT,CASSGGTGGNQPQHF,TRBD1,TRBV5-6,TRBJ1-5,-,15
TGTGCCAGCAGCGTCGGGGGACGCAACACTGAAGCTTTCTTT,CASSVGGRNTEAFF,-,TRBV5-6,TRBJ1-1,-,14
TGCAGCGTTGAAGATGTCGGCTATGGCTACACCTTC,CSVEDVGYGYTF,-,TRBV29-1,TRBJ1-2,once,12
TGTGCCAGCTCAACAGGGATAACCGAAAATCAGCCCCAGCATTTT,CASSTGITENQPQHF,-,TRBV18,TRBJ1-5,-,15
TGTGCCAGCAGTGTAAAGGGGTTTGGCACTGAAGCTTTCTTT,CASSVKGFGTEAFF,-,TRBV2,TRBJ1-1,-,14